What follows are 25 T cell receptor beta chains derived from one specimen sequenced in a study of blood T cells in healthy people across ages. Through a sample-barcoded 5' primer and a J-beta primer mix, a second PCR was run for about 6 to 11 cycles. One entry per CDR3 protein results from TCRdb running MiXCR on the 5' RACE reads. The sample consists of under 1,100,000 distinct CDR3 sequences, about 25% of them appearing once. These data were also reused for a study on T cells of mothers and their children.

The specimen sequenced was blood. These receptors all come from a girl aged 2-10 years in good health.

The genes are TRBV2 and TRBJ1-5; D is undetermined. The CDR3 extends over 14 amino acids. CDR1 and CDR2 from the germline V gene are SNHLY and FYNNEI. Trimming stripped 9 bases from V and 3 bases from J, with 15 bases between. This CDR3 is CASCRIVNNQPQHF. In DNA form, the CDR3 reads TGTGCCAGTTGTAGAATAGTGAACAATCAGCCCCAGCATTTT.

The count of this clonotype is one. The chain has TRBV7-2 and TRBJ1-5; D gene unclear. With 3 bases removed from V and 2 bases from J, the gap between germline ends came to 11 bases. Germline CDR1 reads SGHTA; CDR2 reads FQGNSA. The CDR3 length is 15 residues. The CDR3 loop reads CASSFQAKGNQPQHF. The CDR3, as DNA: TGTGCCAGCAGCTTCCAGGCTAAGGGCAATCAGCCCCAGCATTTT.

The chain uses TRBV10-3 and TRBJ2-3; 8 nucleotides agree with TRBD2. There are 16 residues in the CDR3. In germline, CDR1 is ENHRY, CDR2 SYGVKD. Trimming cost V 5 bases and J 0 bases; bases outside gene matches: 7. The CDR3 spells CAISSIRGGSTDTQYF. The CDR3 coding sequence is TGTGCCATCAGTTCAATACGCGGGGGGAGCACAGATACGCAGTATTTT.

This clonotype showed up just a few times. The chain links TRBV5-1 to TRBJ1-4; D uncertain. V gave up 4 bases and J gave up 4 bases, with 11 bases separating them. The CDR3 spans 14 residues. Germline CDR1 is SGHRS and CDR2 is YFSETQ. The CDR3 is CASSRTGDNEKLFF. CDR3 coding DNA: TGCGCCAGCAGCCGGACTGGGGATAATGAAAAACTGTTTTTT. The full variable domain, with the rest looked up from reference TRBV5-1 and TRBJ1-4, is KAGVTQTPRYLIKTRGQQVTLSCSPISGHRSVSWYQQTPGQGLQFLFEYFSETQRNKGNFPGRFSGRQFSNSRSEMNVSTLELGDSALYLCASSRTGDNEKLFFGSGTQLSVL.

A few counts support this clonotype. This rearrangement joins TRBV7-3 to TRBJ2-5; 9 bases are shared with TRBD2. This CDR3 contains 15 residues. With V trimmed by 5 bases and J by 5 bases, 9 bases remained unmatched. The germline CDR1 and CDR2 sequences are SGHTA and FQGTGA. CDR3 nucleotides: TGTGCCAGCAGCCTAGTAGCGGGAGCGAAGGAGACCCAGTACTTC. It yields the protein CASSLVAGAKETQYF. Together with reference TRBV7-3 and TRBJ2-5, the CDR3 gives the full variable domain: GAGVSQTPSNKVTEKGKYVELRCDPISGHTALYWYRQSLGQGPEFLIYFQGTGAADDSGLPNDRFFAVRPEGSVSTLKIQRTERGDSAVYLCASSLVAGAKETQYFGPGTRLLVL.

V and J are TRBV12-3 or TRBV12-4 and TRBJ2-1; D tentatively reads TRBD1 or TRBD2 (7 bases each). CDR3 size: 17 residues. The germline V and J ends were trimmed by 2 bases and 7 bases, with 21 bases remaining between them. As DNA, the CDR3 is TGTGCCAGCAGTTTATATGTTGGGGGAGGGGGCTTGAATGAGCAGTTCTTC. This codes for CASSLYVGGGGLNEQFF.

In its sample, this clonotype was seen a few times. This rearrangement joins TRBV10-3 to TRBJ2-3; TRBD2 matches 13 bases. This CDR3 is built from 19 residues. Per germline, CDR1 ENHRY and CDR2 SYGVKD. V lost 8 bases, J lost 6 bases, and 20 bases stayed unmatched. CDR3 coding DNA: TGTGCCATCCGCATCGATGCCGTACTAGCGGGGGGGCCAGGGGATACGCAGTATTTT. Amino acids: CAIRIDAVLAGGPGDTQYF.

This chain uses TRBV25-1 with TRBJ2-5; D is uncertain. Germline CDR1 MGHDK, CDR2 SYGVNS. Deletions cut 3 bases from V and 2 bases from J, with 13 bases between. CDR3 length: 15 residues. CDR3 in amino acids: CASSDPETGQETQYF. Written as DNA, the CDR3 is TGTGCCAGCAGTGATCCTGAGACGGGTCAAGAGACCCAGTACTTC.

The CDR3 loop is CSAVISGLSYEQYF. For the CDR3, the DNA is TGCAGTGCTGTTATTAGCGGCCTATCCTACGAGCAGTACTTC. This chain connects TRBV20-1 to TRBJ2-7, with D maybe TRBD2 (6 bases). Trimming shortened V by 5 bases and J by 1 base, and 15 bases separated the two germline ends. The CDR3 covers 14 residues. The V gene's germline CDR1 is DFQATT and CDR2 SNEGSKA (reference sequence).

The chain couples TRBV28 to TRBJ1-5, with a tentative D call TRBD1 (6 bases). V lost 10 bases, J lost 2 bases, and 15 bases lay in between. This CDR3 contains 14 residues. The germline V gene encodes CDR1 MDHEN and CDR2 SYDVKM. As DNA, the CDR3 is TGTGCCACTCTACAGGGAGCGCGCAATCAGCCCCAGCATTTT. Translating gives CATLQGARNQPQHF.

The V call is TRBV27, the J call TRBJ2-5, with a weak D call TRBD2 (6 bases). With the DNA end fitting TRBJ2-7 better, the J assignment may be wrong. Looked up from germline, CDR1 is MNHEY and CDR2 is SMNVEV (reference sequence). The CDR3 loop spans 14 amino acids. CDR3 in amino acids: CASSRRDVPYEQYF. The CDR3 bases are TGTGCCAGCAGTAGGAGGGACGTCCCCTACGAGCAGTACTTC.

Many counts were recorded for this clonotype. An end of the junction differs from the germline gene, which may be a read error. In DNA, the CDR3 is TGCGCCAGCAGTCCGGGACAGGACTACAATGAGCAGTTCTTC. It yields the protein CASSPGQDYNEQFF. The V call is TRBV7-3, the J call TRBJ2-1; 8 bases are shared with TRBD1. The CDR3 sequence is 14 residues long. The germline CDR1 and CDR2 sequences are SGHTA and FQGTGA. Full variable domain (rest looked up from reference TRBV7-3 and TRBJ2-1): GAGVSQTPSNKVTEKGKYVELRCDPISGHTALYWYRQSLGQGPEFLIYFQGTGAADDSGLPNDRFFAVRPEGSVSTLKIQRTERGDSAVYLCASSPGQDYNEQFFGPGTRLTVL.

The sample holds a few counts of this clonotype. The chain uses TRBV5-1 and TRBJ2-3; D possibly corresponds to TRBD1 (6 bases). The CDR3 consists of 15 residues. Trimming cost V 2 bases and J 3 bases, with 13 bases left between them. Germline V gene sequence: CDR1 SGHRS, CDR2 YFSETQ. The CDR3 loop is CASSFGGSLTDTQYF. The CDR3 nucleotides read TGCGCCAGCAGCTTTGGGGGCTCTCTAACAGATACGCAGTATTTT.

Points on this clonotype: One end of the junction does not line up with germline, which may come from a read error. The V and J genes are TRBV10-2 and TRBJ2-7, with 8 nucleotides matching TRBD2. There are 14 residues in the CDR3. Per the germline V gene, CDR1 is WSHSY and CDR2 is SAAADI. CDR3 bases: TGCGCCAGCAGCCCCGGGAGGGCCGTCTACGAGCGGTACTTC. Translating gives CASSPGRAVYERYF.

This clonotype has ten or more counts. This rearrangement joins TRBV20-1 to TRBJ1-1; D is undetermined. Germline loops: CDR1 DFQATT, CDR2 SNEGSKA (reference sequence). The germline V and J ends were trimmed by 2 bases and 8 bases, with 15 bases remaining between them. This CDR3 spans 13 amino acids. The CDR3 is CSARYTAFLEAFF. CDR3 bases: TGCAGTGCTAGATATACGGCCTTCTTGGAAGCTTTCTTT.

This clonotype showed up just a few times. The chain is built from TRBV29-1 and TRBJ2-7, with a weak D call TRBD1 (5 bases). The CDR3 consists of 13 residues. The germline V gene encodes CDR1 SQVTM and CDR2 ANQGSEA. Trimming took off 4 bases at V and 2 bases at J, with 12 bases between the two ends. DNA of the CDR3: TGCAGCGTTGGGGGCCTCCTTACCTACGAGCAGTACTTC. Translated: CSVGGLLTYEQYF.

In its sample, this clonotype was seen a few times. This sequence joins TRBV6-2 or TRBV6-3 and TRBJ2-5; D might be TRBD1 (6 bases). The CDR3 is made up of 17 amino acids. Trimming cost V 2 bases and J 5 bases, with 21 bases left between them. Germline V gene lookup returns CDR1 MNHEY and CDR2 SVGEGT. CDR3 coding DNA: TGTGCCAGCAGTTACGGGTCCTTCGGGACAAGTCAGGAGACCCAGTACTTC. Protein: CASSYGSFGTSQETQYF.

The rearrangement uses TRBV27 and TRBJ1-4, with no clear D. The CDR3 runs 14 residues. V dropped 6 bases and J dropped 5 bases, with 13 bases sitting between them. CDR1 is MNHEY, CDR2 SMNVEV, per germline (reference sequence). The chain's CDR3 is CASSSPGLNEKLFF. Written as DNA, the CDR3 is TGTGCCAGCAGCTCCCCAGGCCTGAATGAAAAACTGTTTTTT.

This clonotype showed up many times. The CDR3 reads CASSPGQGGTEAFF. In nucleotides, the CDR3 is TGTGCCAGCAGCCCGGGACAGGGGGGCACTGAAGCTTTCTTT. The genes are TRBV5-5 and TRBJ1-1; 11 bases match TRBD1. V lost 4 bases to trimming and J lost 4 bases; unmatched junction nucleotides: 3. The CDR3 is 14 amino acids. The germline gives CDR1 SGHKS, CDR2 YYEKEE (reference sequence). Full variable domain (outside the CDR3, taken from reference TRBV5-5 and TRBJ1-1): DAGVTQSPTHLIKTRGQQVTLRCSPISGHKSVSWYQQVLGQGPQFIFQYYEKEERGRGNFPDRFSARQFPNYSSELNVNALLLGDSALYLCASSPGQGGTEAFFGQGTRLTVV.

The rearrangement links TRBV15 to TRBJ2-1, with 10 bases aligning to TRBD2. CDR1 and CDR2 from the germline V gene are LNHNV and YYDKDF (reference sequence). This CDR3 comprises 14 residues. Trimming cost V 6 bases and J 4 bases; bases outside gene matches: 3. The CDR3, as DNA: TGTGCCACCAGGGAGCGGGGGGGTTACAATGAGCAGTTCTTC. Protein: CATRERGGYNEQFF.

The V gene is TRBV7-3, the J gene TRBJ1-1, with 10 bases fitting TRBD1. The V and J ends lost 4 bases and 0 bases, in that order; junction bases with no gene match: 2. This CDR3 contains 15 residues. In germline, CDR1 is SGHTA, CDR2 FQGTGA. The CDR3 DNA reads TGTGCCAGCAGCTCGGGGACAGGGGTGAACACTGAAGCTTTCTTT. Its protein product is CASSSGTGVNTEAFF.

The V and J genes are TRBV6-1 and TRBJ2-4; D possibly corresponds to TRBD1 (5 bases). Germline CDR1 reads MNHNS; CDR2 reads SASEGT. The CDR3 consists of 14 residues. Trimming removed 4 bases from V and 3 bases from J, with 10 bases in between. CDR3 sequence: CASSGRGYKNIQYF. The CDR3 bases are TGTGCCAGCAGTGGTAGGGGTTACAAAAACATTCAGTACTTC.

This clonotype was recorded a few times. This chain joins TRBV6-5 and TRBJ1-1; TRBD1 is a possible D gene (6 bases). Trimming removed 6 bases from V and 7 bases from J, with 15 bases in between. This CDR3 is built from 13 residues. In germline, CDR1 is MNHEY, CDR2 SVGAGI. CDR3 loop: CASRRTGAGEAFF. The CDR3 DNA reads TGTGCCAGCAGGCGAACGGGGGCAGGTGAAGCTTTCTTT.

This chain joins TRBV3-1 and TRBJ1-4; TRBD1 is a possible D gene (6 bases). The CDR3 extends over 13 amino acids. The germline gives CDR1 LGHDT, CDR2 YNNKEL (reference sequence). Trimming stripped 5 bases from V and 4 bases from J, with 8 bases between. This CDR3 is CASSDRFNEKLFF. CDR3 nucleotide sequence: TGTGCCAGCAGCGACAGGTTTAATGAAAAACTGTTTTTT.

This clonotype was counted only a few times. The CDR3 loop reads CSAMRELRETQYF. The CDR3 region has the DNA TGCAGTGCTATGCGGGAGCTGCGAGAGACCCAGTACTTC. V usage is TRBV20-1 and J usage is TRBJ2-5; TRBD2 aligns across 7 bases. The CDR3 consists of 13 residues. Germline CDR1 is DFQATT and CDR2 is SNEGSKA (reference sequence). V lost 4 bases and J lost 4; bases outside the gene matches: 6.